Described below is a single T cell receptor beta chain sequence and its context. Its antigen is not known. The data were taken from a study of shared clonotypes between healthy human individuals. For the study at large: The study drew on a couple of women and a few men aged 18 to 49 as donors.

General study points: Naive subsets tended to show greater estimated richness than memory subsets.

The germline gives CDR1 SEHNR, CDR2 FQNEAQ (reference sequence). Trimming removed 6 bases from V and 4 bases from J, with 12 bases in between. There are 13 residues in the CDR3. DNA at about 210 ng, tens of thousands of T cell genomes, went into sorted-subset replicate PCRs. Generated by immunoSEQ multiplex PCR, the TCRdb table keeps only in-frame clones and is missing some. This repertoire shows about 1 million clones, more than 60% found once; its top ten account for roughly 1.5%. Sequenced material: memory CD4+ T cells sorted from blood. The subset here: CD45RA-negative fraction. The origin of this receptor is a man between 18 and 35 years old in good health. This sequence joins TRBV7-9 and TRBJ1-2; TRBD1 might be the D (5 bases). The CDR3 loop is CASRVMRGYGYTF. CDR3 sequence (DNA): TGTGCCAGCAGGGTAATGAGGGGCTATGGCTACACCTTC.